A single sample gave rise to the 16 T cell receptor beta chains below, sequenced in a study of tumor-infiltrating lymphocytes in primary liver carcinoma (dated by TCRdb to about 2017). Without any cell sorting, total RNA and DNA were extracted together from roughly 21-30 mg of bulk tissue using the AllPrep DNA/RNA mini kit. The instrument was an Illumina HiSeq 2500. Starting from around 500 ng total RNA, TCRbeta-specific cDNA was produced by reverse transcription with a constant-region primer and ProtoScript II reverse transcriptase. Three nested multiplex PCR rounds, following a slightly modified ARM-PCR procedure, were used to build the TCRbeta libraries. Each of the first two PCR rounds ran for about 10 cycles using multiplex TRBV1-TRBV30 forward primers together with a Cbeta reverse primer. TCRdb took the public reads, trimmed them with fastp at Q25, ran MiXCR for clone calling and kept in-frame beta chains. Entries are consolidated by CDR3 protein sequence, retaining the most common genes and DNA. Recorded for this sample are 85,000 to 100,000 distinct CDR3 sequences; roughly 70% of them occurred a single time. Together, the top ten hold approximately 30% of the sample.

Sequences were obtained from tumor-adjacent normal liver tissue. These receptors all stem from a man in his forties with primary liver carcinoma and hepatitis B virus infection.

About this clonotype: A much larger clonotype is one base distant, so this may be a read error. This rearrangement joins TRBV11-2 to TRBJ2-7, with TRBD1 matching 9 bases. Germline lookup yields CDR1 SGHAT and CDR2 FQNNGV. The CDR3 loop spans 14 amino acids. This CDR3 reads CASRLGTGWYEQHF. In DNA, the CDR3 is TGTGCCAGCAGATTAGGGACAGGGTGGTACGAGCAGCACTTC. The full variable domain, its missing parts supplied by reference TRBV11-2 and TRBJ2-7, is EAGVAQSPRYKIIEKRQSVAFWCNPISGHATLYWYQQILGQGPKLLIQFQNNGVVDDSQLPKDRFSAERLKGVDSTLKIQPAKLEDSAVYLCASRLGTGWYEQHFGPGTRLTVT.

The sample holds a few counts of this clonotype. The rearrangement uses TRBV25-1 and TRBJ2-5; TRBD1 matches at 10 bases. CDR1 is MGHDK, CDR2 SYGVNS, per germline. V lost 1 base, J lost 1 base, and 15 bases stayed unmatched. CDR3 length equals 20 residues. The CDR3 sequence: CASSESTGGRVALGQETQYF. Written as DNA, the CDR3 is TGTGCCAGCAGTGAATCGACAGGGGGCCGGGTGGCTCTAGGCCAAGAGACCCAGTACTTC.

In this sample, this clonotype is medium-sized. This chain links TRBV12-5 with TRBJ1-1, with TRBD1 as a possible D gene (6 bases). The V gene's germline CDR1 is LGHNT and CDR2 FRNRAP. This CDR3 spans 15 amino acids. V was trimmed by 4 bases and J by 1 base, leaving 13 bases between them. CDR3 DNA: TGTGCTAGTGGTTCCACGGGACACCAGAACACTGAAGCTTTCTTT. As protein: CASGSTGHQNTEAFF.

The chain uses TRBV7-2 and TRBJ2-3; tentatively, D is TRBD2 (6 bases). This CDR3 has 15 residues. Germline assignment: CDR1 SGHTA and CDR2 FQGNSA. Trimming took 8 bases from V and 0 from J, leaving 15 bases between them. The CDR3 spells CASWAVAASTDTQYF. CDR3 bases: TGTGCCAGCTGGGCCGTAGCGGCTAGCACAGATACGCAGTATTTT.

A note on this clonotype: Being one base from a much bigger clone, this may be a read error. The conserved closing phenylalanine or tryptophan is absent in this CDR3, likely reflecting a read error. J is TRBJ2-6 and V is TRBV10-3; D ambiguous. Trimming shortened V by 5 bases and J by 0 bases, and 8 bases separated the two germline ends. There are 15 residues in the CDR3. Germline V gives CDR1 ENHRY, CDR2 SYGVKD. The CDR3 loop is CAISQTLSGANVLTI. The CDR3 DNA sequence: TGTGCCATCAGTCAAACCCTCTCTGGGGCCAACGTCCTGACTATC.

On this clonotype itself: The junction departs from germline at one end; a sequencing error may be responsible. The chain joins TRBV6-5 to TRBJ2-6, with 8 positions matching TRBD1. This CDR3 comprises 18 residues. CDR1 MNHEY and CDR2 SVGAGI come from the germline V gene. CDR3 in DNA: TGTGCCTGCAGTCTTTGGACAGGGATGAAGGCTGGAGCCAACGTCCTGACTTTC. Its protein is CACSLWTGMKAGANVLTF.

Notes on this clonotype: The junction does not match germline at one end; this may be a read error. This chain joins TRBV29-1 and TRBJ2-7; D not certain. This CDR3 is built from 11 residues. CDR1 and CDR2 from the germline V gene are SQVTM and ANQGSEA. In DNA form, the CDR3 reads TGCAGCGTGGCCCAGAGTGACGAGCAGTACTTT. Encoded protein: CSVAQSDEQYF.

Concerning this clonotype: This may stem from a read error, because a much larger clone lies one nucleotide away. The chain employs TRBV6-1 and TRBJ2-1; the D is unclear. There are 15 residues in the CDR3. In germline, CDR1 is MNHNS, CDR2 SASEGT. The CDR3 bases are TGTGCCAGCAGTGTACCCCAGAACCCATACAGTGAGCAGTTCTTC. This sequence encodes CASSVPQNPYSEQFF.

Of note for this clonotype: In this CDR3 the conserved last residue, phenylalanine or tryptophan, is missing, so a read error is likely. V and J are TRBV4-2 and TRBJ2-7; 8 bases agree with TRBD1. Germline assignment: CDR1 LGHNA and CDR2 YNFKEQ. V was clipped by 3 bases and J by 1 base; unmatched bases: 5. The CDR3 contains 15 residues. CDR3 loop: CASSQQGQESYEQYL. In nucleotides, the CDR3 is TGTGCCAGCAGCCAGCAGGGACAGGAGTCCTACGAGCAGTACCTC.

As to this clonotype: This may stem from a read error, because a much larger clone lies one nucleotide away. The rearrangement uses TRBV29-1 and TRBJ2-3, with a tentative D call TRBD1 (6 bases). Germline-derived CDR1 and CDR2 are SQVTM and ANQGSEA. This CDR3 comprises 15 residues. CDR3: CNVERQDNPTDTQYF. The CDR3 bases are TGCAACGTTGAAAGACAGGATAATCCCACAGATACGCAGTATTTT.

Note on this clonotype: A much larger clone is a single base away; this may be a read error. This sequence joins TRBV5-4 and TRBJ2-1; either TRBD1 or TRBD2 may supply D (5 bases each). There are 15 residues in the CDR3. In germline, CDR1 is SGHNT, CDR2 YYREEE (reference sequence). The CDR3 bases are TGTGCCGGCAGCCCGGGGCCCCGCCCCGGAGATGAGCAGTTCTTC. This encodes CAGSPGPRPGDEQFF.

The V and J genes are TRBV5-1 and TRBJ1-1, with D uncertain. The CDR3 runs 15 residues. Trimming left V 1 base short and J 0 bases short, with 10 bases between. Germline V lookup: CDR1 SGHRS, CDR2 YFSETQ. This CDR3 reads CASSLRAGMNTEAFF. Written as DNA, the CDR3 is TGCGCCAGCAGCTTGAGGGCAGGTATGAACACTGAAGCTTTCTTT.

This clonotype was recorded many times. The CDR3 loop reads CAISPGNPAWQYF. CDR3 nucleotide sequence: TGTGCCATCAGCCCAGGGAACCCAGCATGGCAGTACTTC. This chain joins TRBV10-3 and TRBJ2-7; possibly TRBD1 for D (5 bases). In germline, CDR1 is ENHRY, CDR2 SYGVKD. The V gene lost 6 bases and the J gene lost 9 bases, with 18 bases spanning the gap. The CDR3 contains 13 residues.

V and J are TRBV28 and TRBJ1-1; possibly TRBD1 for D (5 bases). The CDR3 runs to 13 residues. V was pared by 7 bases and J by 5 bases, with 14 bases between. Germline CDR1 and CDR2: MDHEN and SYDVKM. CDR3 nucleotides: TGTGCCAGCATTACGACAGTTGGGACTGAAGCTTTCTTT. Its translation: CASITTVGTEAFF.

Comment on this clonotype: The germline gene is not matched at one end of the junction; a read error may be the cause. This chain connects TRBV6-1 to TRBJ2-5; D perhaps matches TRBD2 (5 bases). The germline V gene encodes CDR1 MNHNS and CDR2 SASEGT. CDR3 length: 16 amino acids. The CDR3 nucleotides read TGTGCCAGCAGTGAAGCGGCAGCGGCTGGGCAAGAGACCCGGTACTTC. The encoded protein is CASSEAAAAGQETRYF.

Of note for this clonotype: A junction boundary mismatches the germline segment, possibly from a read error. CDR3: CASSLVPASGEETQYF. CDR3 in DNA: TGTGCCAGCAGCTTAGTCCCGGCTAGCGGGGAAGAGACCCAATACTTT. The rearrangement links TRBV11-2 to TRBJ2-5; 9 bases are a match to TRBD2. Germline assignment: CDR1 SGHAT and CDR2 FQNNGV. CDR3 length: 16 residues.